The source of this T cell receptor (beta chain) is a study of shared clonotypes between healthy human individuals. The ends lost 6 bases at V and 2 bases at J; junction bases unmatched: 3. Germline V gives CDR1 GTSNPN, CDR2 SVGIG (reference sequence). CDR3 length: 15 residues. The assay was carried out at the deep level. Evenly divided among several immunoSEQ plates was the genomic DNA of each subset. Generated by immunoSEQ multiplex PCR, the TCRdb table keeps only in-frame clones and is missing some. The sample lists about half a million clones, over 70% occurring once. HIV-negative, healthy adults without recent acute infections or vaccinations were the donors.

This TCR derives from a woman in her thirties or forties in good health. Some clones in this sample may be carry-over from other donors' samples. The rearrangement uses TRBV30 and TRBJ2-6; TRBD1 matches at 11 bases. The sequencing input was PBMCs. This CDR3 is CACRDRGAGANVLTF. The CDR3 nucleotides read TGTGCCTGTAGGGACAGGGGGGCTGGGGCCAACGTCCTGACTTTC.